This TCR beta chain was documented in a study of blood T cell repertoires in COVID-19. Whole-study context: Spain, Italy and the United States supplied samples that represented acute and convalescent COVID-19. T cells, B-cell-depleted T cells, or PBMCs supplied cDNA or gDNA.

This clone was found once. The CDR3 runs 15 residues. Germline V gives CDR1 LGHDT, CDR2 YNNKEL (reference sequence). The V and J ends lost 6 bases and 0 bases, in that order; junction bases with no gene match: 5. Only in-frame clones appear in the TCRdb table, and some are missing; sequencing was by immunoSEQ multiplex PCR. The sample records about 180,000 clones, approximately 88% being singletons. In assigning cohorts, the study relied on participant-reported clinical history. Symptom resolution, clearance, or two negative PCRs marked the recovered donors of Cohort 3. V usage is TRBV3-1 (or the pseudogene TRBV3-2) and J usage is TRBJ2-1; 7 positions match TRBD2. The clonotype originates from a woman under 30 who had recovered from COVID-19. The source material was PBMCs or T cells enriched from blood (not recorded which). CDR3 sequence (DNA): TGTGCCAGCAGTTCTACGGGGGGCTCCTACAATGAGCAGTTCTTC. It translates to CASSSTGGSYNEQFF.